One sample yielded the 3 T cell receptor beta chains listed below, sequenced in a study of human T cells and chemical hapten exposure. TCRdb fed the RACE reads into MiXCR, producing one record per CDR3 protein. There are just over 350,000 distinct CDR3 sequences in the sample; about 6.3% occur only once, and about 6% lies in the top ten. Time point given: patch test 2, 6 weeks after DPC sensitization. Treatment: therapeutic diphenylcyclopropenone sensitization with weekly scalp DPC. The sample in question was whole blood, obtained in connection with sensitization to the hapten diphenylcyclopropenone (DPC). These receptors originate from a woman aged 18-29 years with alopecia areata. Some clones in this sample may be carry-over from other donors' samples.

The table lists this clonotype with many counts. The chain carries TRBV28 and TRBJ1-1; tentatively, D is TRBD1 (5 bases). CDR3 size: 15 residues. Germline-derived CDR1 and CDR2 are MDHEN and SYDVKM. V gave up 6 bases and J gave up 3 bases, with 17 bases separating them. The CDR3 region is CASRPPVRGDTEAFF. DNA for the CDR3: TGTGCCAGCAGACCCCCCGTTCGGGGGGACACTGAAGCTTTCTTT.

The table lists this clonotype with many counts. The rearrangement uses TRBV20-1 and TRBJ1-1; tentative D call: TRBD1 (5 bases). The CDR3 extends over 9 amino acids. The germline V gene has CDR1 DFQATT and CDR2 SNEGSKA (reference sequence). V dropped 7 bases and J dropped 5 bases, with 5 bases sitting between them. The CDR3 here is CSGTTEAFF. CDR3 nucleotides: TGCAGTGGGACAACTGAAGCTTTCTTT.

In this sample, this clonotype turned up a few times. This chain connects TRBV7-9 to TRBJ2-3, with a weak D call TRBD2 (5 bases). The germline V gene has CDR1 SEHNR and CDR2 FQNEAQ (reference sequence). The ends were cut back, 0 bases at V and 6 bases at J, with 13 bases in the middle. The CDR3 loop spans 15 amino acids. CDR3 sequence: CASSLARAAVDTQYF. The DNA of the CDR3 is TGTGCCAGCAGCTTAGCGAGGGCCGCGGTGGATACGCAGTATTTT.